Listed here is a single T cell receptor beta chain. This clone was seen a single time. The antigen this receptor binds is unknown. Nothing much larger sits one base from this clone, and base qualities are not available. TCRbeta CDR3 regions were amplified from genomic DNA using the immunoSEQ Assay, a bias-controlled multiplex PCR. The original methods were these. Nucleated cell counts per sample were estimated from amplification of reference gene primers within the assay. To quantify the absolute abundance of each unique TCRbeta CDR3 rearrangement, sequence reads were collapsed and filtered. Productive Simpson clonality was computed per sample as the square root of Simpson's diversity index over productive rearrangements. The source is immuneACCESS, and TCRdb retained only in-frame sequences with V and J called. Part of the clones is not carried over; for the studies checked, unresolved V genes explain less than half of this, and the remainder is unexplained. V and J calls plus clone size are reproduced from that table; the DNA served to infer D and trimming. The sample includes approximately 140,000 clones, with roughly 87% observed a single time. The ten largest clonotypes hold under 4.5% of the sample.

Participants in the prospective study were enrolled through a virtual design, were aged roughly 18 to 90 years, and lived in about two dozen United States geographic areas. Cohort assignment in the prospective study relied on participant-reported clinical history from a screening survey and a study questionnaire. A participant counted as exposed if, within 2 weeks of entering the study, that participant had been in contact with someone who had a PCR-confirmed or clinician-diagnosed COVID-19 case. In the prospective study, mobile phlebotomists collected whole blood, serum and a nasopharyngeal or oropharyngeal swab from each participant. Additional blood draws and questionnaires over an approximately 2-month period could optionally be provided by prospective study participants. Prospective study blood samples were shipped either frozen or at room temperature before DNA extraction. From the cysteine up to the phenylalanine, the CDR3 has a length of 14 residues. Just the 42-base CDR3 DNA is kept, in frame starting at base 1. Trimming at the junction amounts to 5 bases on V and 4 bases on J, and the germline ends lie 12 bases apart. The germline V gene (reference sequence) supplies CDR1 LNHNV and CDR2 YYDKDF.

The sample is drawn from a study of blood T cell repertoires in COVID-19 (TCRdb year 2020). Looking at the study overall: Collaborator samples came from the United States, Italy and Spain and covered acute and convalescent phases of COVID-19. The prospective study material was composed of cDNA or gDNA derived from T cells, B-cell-depleted T cells, or PBMCs. Deeply sampled blood TCRbeta repertoires from subjects exposed to, actively infected with, or recovered from COVID-19 were included in the dataset. The repertoires were released in a freely available public database meant as a resource for research on the immune response to SARS-CoV-2. The samples were drawn from two sources: the first 160 participants of the ongoing ImmuneRACE study, and 1,000 to 1,500 subjects contributed by 6 global collaborators. The sample metadata nearly always contained a de-identified subject ID, COVID-19 status, age in years and sex. Where available, HLA class I and class II types were obtained from metadata supplied by the sample provider rather than from assay-based typing. What the authors observed across the whole study: The amount of clinical and demographic metadata varied by source and participant and was provided uncurated.

The sequence links TRBV15 to TRBJ2-1; the D gene is perhaps TRBD1, from 6 matching bases. The origin of this receptor is a woman in her 40s who had been exposed to COVID-19. The specimen sequenced was PBMCs or T cells enriched from blood (not recorded which). At the DNA level, the sequence is TGTGCCACCAGCCAACGTACAGGGTACAATGAGCAGTTCTTC. It translates to CATSQRTGYNEQFF.